This TCR beta chain appears in the sequencing data of a study of cytomegalovirus exposure and HLA in healthy donors. Overall study context: A preliminary data release comprised around 85 million unique TCRs obtained from HLA-typed donors. Among the 300 to 400 donors who were genotyped, about 79% fell in the genetic ancestry cluster that is associated with self-reported Caucasian donors.

Though probably carrying unrecorded immune exposures, donors were nominally healthy at sampling. This clone appeared once. The CDR3 is 16 residues long. Per germline, CDR1 MDHEN and CDR2 SYDVKM. V was pared by 8 bases and J by 1 base, with 7 bases of the junction left unmatched. PCR employed 60 Vbeta and 13 Jbeta primers. Repertoires were generated with immunoSEQ multiplex PCR, while TCRdb's copy carries only in-frame clones and drops some. The table has roughly 230,000 clones, about 90% seen once. V usage is TRBV28 and J usage is TRBJ2-1; 11 bases agree with TRBD1. The sample was PBMCs. The sequence derives from a girl aged 2-15 years in good health and CMV-seronegative. The CDR3 nucleotides are TGTGCCAGCCGGACAGGGGGCTATTGGTCCTACAATGAGCAGTTCTTC. Translated: CASRTGGYWSYNEQFF. The full variable domain, with the rest looked up from reference TRBV28 and TRBJ2-1, is DVKVTQSSRYLVKRTGEKVFLECVQDMDHENMFWYRQDPGLGLRLIYFSYDVKMKEKGDIPEGYSVSREKKERFSLILESASTNQTSMYLCASRTGGYWSYNEQFFGPGTRLTVL.